These 32 T cell receptor beta chains were all obtained from the same sample, sequenced in a study of cytomegalovirus exposure and HLA in healthy donors. The PCR ran on 60 Vbeta and 13 Jbeta primers. Assay used: immunoSEQ multiplex PCR; TCRdb lists only in-frame clones, some missing. The data contain about 50,000 clones, around 70% of them singletons. The sample consisted of PBMCs. All receptors derive from a woman aged 45-60 years in good health and CMV-seronegative.

The chain joins TRBV2 to TRBJ1-2; TRBD1 matches 7 bases. Per germline, CDR1 SNHLY and CDR2 FYNNEI. V trimming: 7 bases; J trimming: 2 bases; junction bases outside the gene matches: 7. CDR3 length: 14 residues. The CDR3 loop reads CASNPDRTNYGYTF. The DNA of the CDR3 is TGTGCCAGCAATCCGGACAGGACAAACTATGGCTACACCTTC.

The chain links TRBV2 to TRBJ2-1, with TRBD1 matching 7 bases. CDR1 SNHLY and CDR2 FYNNEI come from the germline V gene. V dropped 6 bases and J dropped 7; count of bases not matched to a gene: 12. The CDR3 has 15 residues. CDR3 loop: CASSYERQGTNEQFF. CDR3 in DNA: TGTGCCAGCAGCTACGAACGACAGGGCACGAATGAGCAGTTCTTC.

The chain employs TRBV6-6 and TRBJ1-3; 7 bases are a match to TRBD1. Germline CDR1 MNHNY, CDR2 SVGAGI (reference sequence). Germline trimming cut 6 bases from V and 3 bases from J; bases unmatched to any gene: 8. This CDR3 is 15 amino acids long. CDR3 in DNA: TGTGCCAGCAGCTCCCCTGGACAGGATGGAAACACCATATATTTT. Protein sequence: CASSSPGQDGNTIYF.

The chain is built from TRBV5-1 and TRBJ2-7; D gene ambiguous. V was trimmed by 0 bases and J by 1 base, leaving 5 bases between them. Per germline, CDR1 SGHRS and CDR2 YFSETQ. The CDR3 loop spans 13 amino acids. The CDR3: CASSLGRSYEQYF. The CDR3 coding sequence is TGCGCCAGCAGCTTGGGCAGATCCTACGAGCAGTACTTC.

V usage is TRBV18 and J usage is TRBJ2-5; D remains unclear. Germline CDR1 is KGHSH and CDR2 is LQKENI. This CDR3 region has 14 residues. The ends were cut back, 3 bases at V and 5 bases at J, with 13 bases in the middle. The CDR3 DNA follows: TGTGCCAGCTCACCTGTAGCCGGTGGGGAGACCCAGTACTTC. Translation: CASSPVAGGETQYF.

The genes are TRBV27 and TRBJ2-1; no clear D gene. CDR3 length equals 14 residues. Germline loops: CDR1 MNHEY, CDR2 SMNVEV (reference sequence). Trimming shortened V by 0 bases and J by 8 bases, and 11 bases separated the two germline ends. The chain's CDR3 is CASSLSPSSDEQFF. For the CDR3, the DNA is TGTGCCAGCAGTTTATCCCCCAGCAGCGATGAGCAGTTCTTC.

This chain connects TRBV6-5 to TRBJ1-2, with no clear D. Germline V gene lookup returns CDR1 MNHEY and CDR2 SVGAGI. Deletions cut 3 bases from V and 0 bases from J, with 8 bases between. This CDR3 is built from 14 residues. The CDR3 here is CASSYTATNYGYTF. Written as DNA, the CDR3 is TGTGCCAGCAGTTATACAGCAACTAACTATGGCTACACCTTC.

The J gene is TRBJ2-7, the V gene TRBV2; a possible D gene is TRBD2 (6 bases). V was trimmed by 6 bases and J by 0 bases, leaving 12 bases between them. Per germline, CDR1 SNHLY and CDR2 FYNNEI. The length of the CDR3 is 14 residues. This chain's CDR3 is CASRGGTYSYEQYF. The CDR3 nucleotides read TGTGCCAGCAGGGGCGGGACTTACTCCTACGAGCAGTACTTC.

The gene calls are TRBV4-3 and TRBJ2-3; the D gene is possibly TRBD2 (6 bases). The V end was cut by 1 base, the J end by 3 bases, with 8 bases between. Germline V gene lookup returns CDR1 LGHNA and CDR2 YSLEER. The CDR3 is 14 amino acids. The CDR3 spells CASSQVGGTDTQYF. CDR3 DNA sequence: TGCGCCAGCAGCCAAGTCGGAGGGACAGATACGCAGTATTTT.

This clone was detected a few times. This likely traces to a read error, being one base from a far larger clone. This chain connects TRBV27 to TRBJ1-5, with 7 bases aligning to TRBD1. The CDR3 consists of 12 residues. V lost 6 bases and J lost 6; bases outside the gene matches: 2. Germline V gene sequence: CDR1 MNHEY, CDR2 SMNVEV (reference sequence). The CDR3 sequence is CASRQGSQPQHF. Written as DNA, the CDR3 is TGTGCCAGCAGACAGGGGTCTCAGCCCCAGCATTTT.

This clone showed up just once. The rearrangement links TRBV6-5 to TRBJ2-1; D is perhaps TRBD2 (6 bases). This CDR3 is built from 13 residues. Germline V gives CDR1 MNHEY, CDR2 SVGAGI. The germline V and J ends were trimmed by 5 bases and 16 bases, with 21 bases remaining between them. CDR3 residues: CASSQNSGTSKFF. In nucleotides, the CDR3 is TGTGCCAGCAGTCAAAACTCCGGGACTTCTAAATTCTTC.

The sample holds a few counts of this clone. The genes are TRBV19 and TRBJ1-5; D is possibly TRBD1 (6 bases). The CDR3 extends over 15 amino acids. Trimming shortened V by 5 bases and J by 4 bases, and 15 bases separated the two germline ends. Germline CDR1 LNHDA, CDR2 SQIVND (reference sequence). The CDR3 reads CASSSGQRGNQPQHF. Here the CDR3 DNA reads TGTGCCAGTAGTTCTGGACAGAGGGGGAATCAGCCCCAGCATTTT.

This clone was seen more than once but under ten times. The chain combines TRBV18 with TRBJ1-5; TRBD1 agrees at 7 bases. The CDR3 totals 16 residues. The germline gives CDR1 KGHSH, CDR2 LQKENI. The J segment lost 6 bases and the V segment lost 0 bases, leaving 8 bases of the junction unmatched. The CDR3 DNA sequence: TGTGCCAGCTCACCACCTGGAGGGGGCGCGGGTCAGCCCCAGCATTTT. It codes for CASSPPGGGAGQPQHF.

The chain has TRBV19 and TRBJ1-4, with a tentative D call TRBD1 (6 bases). The V end lost 5 bases, the J end lost 8 bases, and 21 bases lay between the germline ends. Germline V gene sequence: CDR1 LNHDA, CDR2 SQIVND (reference sequence). The CDR3 totals 16 residues. The CDR3 is CASSADKQGWGEKLFF. The CDR3 DNA follows: TGTGCCAGTAGTGCTGACAAACAGGGCTGGGGAGAAAAACTGTTTTTT.

This clone was recorded a few times. This chain connects TRBV6-5 to TRBJ2-1, with a tentative D call TRBD1 (6 bases). The V end lost 7 bases, the J end lost 9 bases, and 19 bases lay between the germline ends. The germline CDR1 and CDR2 sequences are MNHEY and SVGAGI. The CDR3 runs to 14 residues. The CDR3 DNA reads TGTGCCAGCACCCAGGGGACGAGAGGGGGTGAGCAGTTCTTC. As protein: CASTQGTRGGEQFF.

The CDR3 region is CAWSVRGLSNQPQHF. As DNA, the CDR3 is TGTGCCTGGAGTGTCAGGGGGTTGAGCAATCAGCCCCAGCATTTT. The chain combines TRBV30 with TRBJ1-5; 7 bases are a match to TRBD1. This CDR3 has 15 amino acids. The germline V gene has CDR1 GTSNPN and CDR2 SVGIG (reference sequence). Unmatched junction bases numbered 3, after V lost 0 bases and J lost 1 base. The entire variable domain, with the rest obtained from reference TRBV30 and TRBJ1-5, is as follows: SQTIHQWPATLVQPVGSPLSLECTVEGTSNPNLYWYRQAAGRGLQLLFYSVGIGQISSEVPQNLSASRPQDRQFILSSKKLLLSDSGFYLCAWSVRGLSNQPQHFGDGTRLSIL.

V gene TRBV28 combines with J gene TRBJ2-3; 8 bases match TRBD1. The ends lost 6 bases at V and 2 bases at J; junction bases unmatched: 7. The CDR3 length is 15 residues. The germline V gene encodes CDR1 MDHEN and CDR2 SYDVKM. The CDR3 nucleotides are TGTGCCAGCAGCTTCAGACAGGGGATCACAGATACGCAGTATTTT. As protein: CASSFRQGITDTQYF.

The rearrangement uses TRBV6-5 and TRBJ2-7; 9 bases match TRBD2. The CDR3 contains 14 residues. The V segment lost 9 bases and the J segment 5 bases; nucleotides outside the gene matches: 11. The germline V gene has CDR1 MNHEY and CDR2 SVGAGI. CDR3 DNA sequence: TGTGCCAGTTCGTCGGCGGGGGGGGCGGACGAGCAGTACTTC. Translation gives CASSSAGGADEQYF.

This rearrangement joins TRBV28 to TRBJ2-7, with D perhaps TRBD2 (5 bases). This CDR3 region has 12 residues. Trimming pared 5 bases from V and 4 bases from J, leaving 9 bases between. Germline CDR1 and CDR2: MDHEN and SYDVKM. CDR3 sequence: CASSRGFYEQYF. The CDR3 DNA reads as TGTGCCAGCAGTCGAGGGTTTTACGAGCAGTACTTC.

This clone turned up a few times. This chain joins TRBV5-4 and TRBJ2-6; 8 positions agree with TRBD1. The CDR3 has 17 amino acids. CDR1 is SGHNT, CDR2 YYREEE, per germline (reference sequence). V was clipped by 7 bases and J by 4 bases; unmatched bases: 13. The CDR3: CASWAGQERLGANVLTF. The CDR3 region has the DNA TGTGCCAGCTGGGCGGGACAGGAGCGTTTGGGGGCCAACGTCCTGACTTTC.

The chain joins TRBV6-5 to TRBJ2-3; TRBD2 aligns across 7 bases. Trimming cost V 4 bases and J 1 base; bases outside gene matches: 2. The CDR3 covers 14 residues. Germline V gene lookup returns CDR1 MNHEY and CDR2 SVGAGI. CDR3 sequence reads: CASSLGGGTDTQYF. CDR3 DNA: TGTGCCAGCAGTTTGGGGGGGGGCACAGATACGCAGTATTTT.

The chain combines TRBV7-9 with TRBJ1-4, with D tentatively TRBD1 (5 bases). Germline V CDR1 and CDR2: SEHNR, FQNEAQ (reference sequence). There are 15 residues in the CDR3. Trimming left V 2 bases short and J 6 bases short, with 13 bases between. In nucleotides, the CDR3 is TGTGCCAGCAGCTTAAGGTCAGCCAGGGATGAAAAACTGTTTTTT. Its translation: CASSLRSARDEKLFF.

Only a few counts were recorded for this clone. V usage is TRBV7-8 and J usage is TRBJ1-2; D uncertain. The CDR3 covers 14 residues. CDR1 and CDR2 from the germline V gene are SGHVS and FQNEAQ. V gave up 1 base and J gave up 0 bases, with 6 bases separating them. CDR3 sequence (DNA): TGTGCCAGCAGCTTAGGGCAAGCTAACTATGGCTACACCTTC. Its protein product is CASSLGQANYGYTF. The full variable domain, with the rest looked up from reference TRBV7-8 and TRBJ1-2, is GAGVSQSPRYKVAKRGQDVALRCDPISGHVSLFWYQQALGQGPEFLTYFQNEAQLDKSGLPSDRFFAERPEGSVSTLKIQRTQQEDSAVYLCASSLGQANYGYTFGSGTRLTVV.

A single count supports this clone. The chain joins TRBV6-1 to TRBJ2-6; TRBD1 might be the D (5 bases). The V and J ends lost 4 bases and 4 bases respectively, with 8 bases between them. CDR3 length: 14 amino acids. CDR1 is MNHNS, CDR2 SASEGT, per germline. DNA for the CDR3: TGTGCCAGCAGTGCAGGGTCCGGGGCCAACGTCCTGACTTTC. This gives the protein CASSAGSGANVLTF.

CDR3 nucleotides: TGTGCCAGCAGCGTAAGTAGCGGGGGGAGCACAGATACGCAGTATTTT. It encodes CASSVSSGGSTDTQYF. V is TRBV9 and J is TRBJ2-3; TRBD2 agrees at 10 bases. The CDR3 runs 16 residues. CDR1 and CDR2 from the germline V gene are SGDLS and YYNGEE. Losses at the gene ends were 1 base for V and 0 bases for J; bases not matched to a gene: 2.

The rearrangement links TRBV5-1 to TRBJ2-1; 10 nucleotides agree with TRBD2. Per the germline V gene, CDR1 is SGHRS and CDR2 is YFSETQ. The J segment lost 5 bases and the V segment lost 2 bases, leaving 4 bases of the junction unmatched. The CDR3 covers 15 residues. CDR3 coding DNA: TGCGCCAGCAGCTTACTAGCGGGAAGTAACAATGAGCAGTTCTTC. This codes for CASSLLAGSNNEQFF.

The chain couples TRBV6-5 to TRBJ1-1, with D possibly matching TRBD1 (6 bases). Germline CDR1 is MNHEY and CDR2 is SVGAGI. V was shortened by 8 bases and J by 0 bases, with 7 bases between the two germline ends. There are 12 residues in the CDR3. The DNA of the CDR3 is TGTGCCAGCGGACAGTTGAACACTGAAGCTTTCTTT. Translating it yields CASGQLNTEAFF.

This clone appeared once. The chain is built from TRBV28 and TRBJ2-3, with 8 bases that match TRBD1. Germline CDR1 and CDR2: MDHEN and SYDVKM. With 10 bases clipped from V and 2 bases from J, the junction kept 14 bases outside the gene matches. The CDR3 length is 16 residues. The CDR3 spells CATTHPGQAFTDTQYF. CDR3 bases: TGTGCCACCACCCACCCGGGACAGGCCTTCACAGATACGCAGTATTTT.

This chain uses TRBV28 with TRBJ1-5, with D perhaps matching TRBD1 (6 bases). V dropped 1 base and J dropped 4 bases, with 17 bases sitting between them. The CDR3 is 17 amino acids. Germline values: CDR1 MDHEN, CDR2 SYDVKM. CDR3 protein: CASSLSTTGIWNQPQHF. CDR3 nucleotide sequence: TGTGCCAGCAGTTTATCCACAACAGGGATCTGGAATCAGCCCCAGCATTTT.

V usage is TRBV30 and J usage is TRBJ2-5; TRBD1 is a possible D gene (5 bases). The CDR3 has 13 amino acids. The V and J ends lost 0 bases and 2 bases respectively, with 7 bases between them. Germline V gene sequence: CDR1 GTSNPN, CDR2 SVGIG (reference sequence). CDR3 sequence reads: CAWSVDRQETQYF. In nucleotides, the CDR3 is TGTGCCTGGAGTGTCGACAGACAAGAGACCCAGTACTTC.

The chain uses TRBV28 and TRBJ2-7; 14 bases are a match to TRBD2. Germline V gives CDR1 MDHEN, CDR2 SYDVKM. This CDR3 region has 15 residues. J was trimmed by 3 bases and V by 5 bases; bases with no gene match: 3. The CDR3 DNA follows: TGTGCCAGCAGTCCCGGGACTAGCGGGGGCTACGAGCAGTACTTC. It yields the protein CASSPGTSGGYEQYF.

This chain joins TRBV28 and TRBJ1-1, with D unclear. This CDR3 is built from 15 residues. Trimming removed 5 bases at V and 0 bases at J, with 13 bases between. Germline V gives CDR1 MDHEN, CDR2 SYDVKM. The CDR3 protein is CASSGGNTMNTEAFF. In nucleotides, the CDR3 is TGTGCCAGCAGTGGCGGGAATACCATGAACACTGAAGCTTTCTTT.